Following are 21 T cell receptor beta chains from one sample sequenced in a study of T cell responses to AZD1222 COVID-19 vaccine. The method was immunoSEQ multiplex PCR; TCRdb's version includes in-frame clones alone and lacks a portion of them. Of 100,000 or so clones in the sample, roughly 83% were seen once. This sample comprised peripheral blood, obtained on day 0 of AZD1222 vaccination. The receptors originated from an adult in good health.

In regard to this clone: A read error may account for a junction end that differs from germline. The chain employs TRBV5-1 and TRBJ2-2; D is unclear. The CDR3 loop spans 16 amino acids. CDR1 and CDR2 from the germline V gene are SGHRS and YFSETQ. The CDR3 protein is CACSQQTRADTGELFF. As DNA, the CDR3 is TGCGCCTGCAGTCAACAAACAAGGGCGGACACCGGGGAGCTGTTTTTT.

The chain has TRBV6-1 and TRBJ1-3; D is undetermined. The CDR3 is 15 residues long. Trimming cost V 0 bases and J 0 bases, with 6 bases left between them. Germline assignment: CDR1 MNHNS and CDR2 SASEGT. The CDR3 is CASSEAGHSGNTIYF. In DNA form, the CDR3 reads TGTGCCAGCAGTGAAGCGGGCCACTCTGGAAACACCATATATTTT.

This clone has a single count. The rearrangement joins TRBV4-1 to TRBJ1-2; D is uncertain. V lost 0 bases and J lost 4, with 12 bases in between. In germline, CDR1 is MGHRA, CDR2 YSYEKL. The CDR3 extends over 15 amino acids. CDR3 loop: CASSQESRWVYGYTF. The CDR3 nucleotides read TGCGCCAGCAGCCAAGAAAGTCGGTGGGTCTATGGCTACACCTTC.

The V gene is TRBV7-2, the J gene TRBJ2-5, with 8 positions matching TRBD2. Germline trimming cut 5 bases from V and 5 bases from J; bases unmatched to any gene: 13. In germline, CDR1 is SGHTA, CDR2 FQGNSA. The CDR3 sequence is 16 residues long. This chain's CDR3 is CASSPLFAGGMETQYF. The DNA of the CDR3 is TGTGCCAGCAGCCCCCTATTTGCGGGGGGTATGGAGACCCAGTACTTC.

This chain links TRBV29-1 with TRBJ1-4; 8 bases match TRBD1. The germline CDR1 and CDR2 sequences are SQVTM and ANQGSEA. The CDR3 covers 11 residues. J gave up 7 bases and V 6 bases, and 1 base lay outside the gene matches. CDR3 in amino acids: CSVTGGEKLFF. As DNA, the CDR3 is TGCAGCGTAACAGGGGGTGAAAAACTGTTTTTT.

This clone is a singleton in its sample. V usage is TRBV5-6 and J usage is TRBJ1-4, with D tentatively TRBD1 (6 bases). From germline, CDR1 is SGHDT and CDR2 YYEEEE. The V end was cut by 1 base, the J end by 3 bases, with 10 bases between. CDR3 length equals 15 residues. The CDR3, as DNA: TGTGCCAGCAGCTTGCTCAGGGGCCCTAATGAAAAACTGTTTTTT. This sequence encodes CASSLLRGPNEKLFF.

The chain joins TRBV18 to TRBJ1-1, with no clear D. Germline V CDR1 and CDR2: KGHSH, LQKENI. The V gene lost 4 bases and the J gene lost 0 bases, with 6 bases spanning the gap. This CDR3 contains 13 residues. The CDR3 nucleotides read TGTGCCAGCTCACTGTCCATGAACACTGAAGCTTTCTTT. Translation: CASSLSMNTEAFF.

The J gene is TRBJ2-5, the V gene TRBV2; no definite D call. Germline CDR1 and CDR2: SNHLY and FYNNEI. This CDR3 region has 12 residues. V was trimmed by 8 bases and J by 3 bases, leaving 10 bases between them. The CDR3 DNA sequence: TGTGCCAGCGGGGTCTCCAAAGAGACCCAGTACTTC. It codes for CASGVSKETQYF. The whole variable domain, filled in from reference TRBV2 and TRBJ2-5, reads EPEVTQTPSHQVTQMGQEVILRCVPISNHLYFYWYRQILGQKVEFLVSFYNNEISEKSEIFDDQFSVERPDGSNFTLKIRSTKLEDSAMYFCASGVSKETQYFGPGTRLLVL.

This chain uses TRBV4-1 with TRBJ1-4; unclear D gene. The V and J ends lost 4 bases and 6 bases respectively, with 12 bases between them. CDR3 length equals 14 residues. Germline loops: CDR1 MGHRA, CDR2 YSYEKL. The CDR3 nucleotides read TGCGCCAGCAGCCTCTCCGCCCGGGATGAAAAACTGTTTTTT. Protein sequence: CASSLSARDEKLFF.

The CDR3 nucleotides read TGTGCCAGCAGCGTAGAGGGGAACACTGAAGCTTTCTTT. Protein: CASSVEGNTEAFF. V usage is TRBV9 and J usage is TRBJ1-1; no clear D. Germline loops: CDR1 SGDLS, CDR2 YYNGEE. The CDR3 consists of 13 residues. Trimming shortened V by 0 bases and J by 1 base, and 4 bases separated the two germline ends. Looking up the rest from reference TRBV9 and TRBJ1-1 gives the full variable domain: DSGVTQTPKHLITATGQRVTLRCSPRSGDLSVYWYQQSLDQGLQFLIQYYNGEERAKGNILERFSAQQFPDLHSELNLSSLELGDSALYFCASSVEGNTEAFFGQGTRLTVV.

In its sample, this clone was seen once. DNA for the CDR3: TGTGCCAGCAGCCAATGGGGACAGGGTGGCGGGGAGCTGTTTTTT. This encodes CASSQWGQGGGELFF. This chain uses TRBV4-2 with TRBJ2-2; TRBD1 agrees at 9 bases. The germline V gene encodes CDR1 LGHNA and CDR2 YNFKEQ. The CDR3 is 15 residues long. The ends lost 2 bases at V and 7 bases at J; junction bases unmatched: 5.

This chain's CDR3 is CASGGPNTGELFF. CDR3 bases: TGTGCCAGCGGGGGCCCGAACACCGGGGAGCTGTTTTTT. The genes are TRBV28 and TRBJ2-2; D perhaps matches TRBD1 (6 bases). CDR1 MDHEN and CDR2 SYDVKM come from the germline V gene. CDR3 length: 13 amino acids. The V and J ends lost 8 bases and 0 bases respectively, with 7 bases between them.

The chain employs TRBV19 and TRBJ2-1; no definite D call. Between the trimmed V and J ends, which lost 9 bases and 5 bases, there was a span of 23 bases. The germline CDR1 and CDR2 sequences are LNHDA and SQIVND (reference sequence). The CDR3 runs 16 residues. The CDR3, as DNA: TGTGCCAGCTTCCCGTCCCCCACCCCAGTTGACAATGAGCAGTTCTTC. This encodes CASFPSPTPVDNEQFF.

CDR3 in DNA: TGTGCCAGTAGTATTTTGGGGGATACGCAGTATTTT. It codes for CASSILGDTQYF. This chain uses TRBV19 with TRBJ2-3, with D unclear. The CDR3 is 12 amino acids. Germline V lookup: CDR1 LNHDA, CDR2 SQIVND (reference sequence). Trimming stripped 3 bases from V and 6 bases from J, with 7 bases between.

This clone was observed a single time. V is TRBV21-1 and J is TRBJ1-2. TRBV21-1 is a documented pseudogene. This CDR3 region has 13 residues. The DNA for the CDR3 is TGTGCCAGCAGCACTTTGAGGTTGGTGGGGTACACCTTC. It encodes CASSTLRLVGYTF.

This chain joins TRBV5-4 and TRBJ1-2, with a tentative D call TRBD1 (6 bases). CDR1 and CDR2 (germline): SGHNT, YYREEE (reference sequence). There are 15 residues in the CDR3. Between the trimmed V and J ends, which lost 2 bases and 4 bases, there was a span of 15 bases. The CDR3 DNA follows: TGTGCCAGCAGCTTAGTAACTGGACAGATCTATGGCTACACCTTC. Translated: CASSLVTGQIYGYTF.

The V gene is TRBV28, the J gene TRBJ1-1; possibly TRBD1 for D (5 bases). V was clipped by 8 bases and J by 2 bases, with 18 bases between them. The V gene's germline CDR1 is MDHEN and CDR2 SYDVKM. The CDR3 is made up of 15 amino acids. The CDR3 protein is CASSPWGRQNTEAFF. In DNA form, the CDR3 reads TGTGCCAGCTCGCCATGGGGCAGGCAAAACACTGAAGCTTTCTTT.

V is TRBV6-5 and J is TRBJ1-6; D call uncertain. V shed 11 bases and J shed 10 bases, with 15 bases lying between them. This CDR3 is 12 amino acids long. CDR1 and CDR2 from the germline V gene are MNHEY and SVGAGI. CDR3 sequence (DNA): TGTGCCGTCCAAGGTTTCCTCTCACCCCTCCACTTT. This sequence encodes CAVQGFLSPLHF.

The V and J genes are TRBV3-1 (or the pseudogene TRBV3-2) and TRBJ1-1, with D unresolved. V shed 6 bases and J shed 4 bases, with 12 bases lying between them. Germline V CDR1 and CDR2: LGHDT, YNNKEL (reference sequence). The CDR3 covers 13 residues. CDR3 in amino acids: CASRGIGFTEAFF. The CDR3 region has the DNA TGTGCCAGCAGAGGAATAGGGTTCACTGAAGCTTTCTTT.

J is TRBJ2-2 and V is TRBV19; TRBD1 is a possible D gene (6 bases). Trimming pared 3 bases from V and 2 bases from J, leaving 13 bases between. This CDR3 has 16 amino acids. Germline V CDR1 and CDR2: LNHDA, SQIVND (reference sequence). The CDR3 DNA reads TGTGCCAGTAGTATCCCCCAGACAGGAAACACCGGGGAGCTGTTTTTT. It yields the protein CASSIPQTGNTGELFF.

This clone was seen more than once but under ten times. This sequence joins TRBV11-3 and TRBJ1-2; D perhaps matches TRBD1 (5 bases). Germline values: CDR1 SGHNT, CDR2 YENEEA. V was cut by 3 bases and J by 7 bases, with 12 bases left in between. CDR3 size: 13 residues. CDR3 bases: TGTGCCAGCAGCTTCCGGGGCACGGGTGGCTACACCTTC. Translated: CASSFRGTGGYTF.